This T cell receptor (beta chain) was recovered during a study of control samples from healthy donors and cancer patients. Using immunoSEQ multiplex PCR, the repertoire was profiled, and TCRdb retains in-frame clones only, with some absent. Here the sample spans tens of thousands of clones, approximately 82% being singletons. There are 15 residues in the CDR3. The V gene's germline CDR1 is LNHDA and CDR2 SQIVND (reference sequence). J lost 4 bases, V lost 3 bases, and 6 bases had no gene match. The specimen was blood. This TCR came from a woman aged 60-75 years in good health. The rearrangement uses TRBV19 and TRBJ2-3; 8 bases match TRBD2. The CDR3 DNA reads TGTGCCAGTAGTATCGGCGGGGGGAGGGCAGATACGCAGTATTTT. Its translation: CASSIGGGRADTQYF.